A single sample is the source of the 15 T cell receptor beta chains below, sequenced in a study of T cells in Graves' hyperthyroidism and ophthalmopathy. RNA transcripts were the template for amplifying TCR beta CDR3 regions. HTBI primers drove first-round RT-PCR of the TCR CDR3. MiXCR, run by TCRdb on the multiplex PCR reads, gives a single entry per CDR3 protein. The table records approximately 210,000 distinct CDR3 sequences, about a sixth of them present only once. The specimen was blood. Every receptor here comes from a man in his forties or fifties with Graves' hyperthyroidism.

This clonotype was detected many times. The V and J genes are TRBV2 and TRBJ2-7, with D uncertain. The V and J ends lost 5 bases and 4 bases respectively, with 6 bases between them. The CDR3 runs to 11 residues. The V gene's germline CDR1 is SNHLY and CDR2 FYNNEI. Here the CDR3 DNA reads TGTGCCAGCAGTATGGGGTACGAGCAGTACTTC. Residues: CASSMGYEQYF.

At least ten counts were recorded for this clonotype. The V gene is TRBV5-1, the J gene TRBJ2-7; 7 bases agree with TRBD1. V shed 2 bases and J 0 bases; nucleotides not matched to a gene: 8. The length of the CDR3 is 16 residues. Per germline, CDR1 SGHRS and CDR2 YFSETQ. For the CDR3, the DNA is TGCGCCAGCAGCTTAGTCCCGGGACAGATCTCCTACGAGCAGTACTTC. It translates to CASSLVPGQISYEQYF.

This clonotype showed up many times. The V call is TRBV12-3 or TRBV12-4, the J call TRBJ1-5; a weak D match, TRBD1 (5 bases). The ends were cut back, 3 bases at V and 1 base at J, with 10 bases in the middle. The CDR3 consists of 15 residues. This chain's CDR3 is CASSLFRASNQPQHF. The CDR3 DNA is TGTGCCAGCAGTTTGTTCAGGGCAAGCAATCAGCCCCAGCATTTT.

This clonotype has a count of ten or more. V and J are TRBV5-5 and TRBJ2-3; D is unresolved. The CDR3 contains 15 residues. CDR1 and CDR2 from the germline V gene are SGHKS and YYEKEE (reference sequence). With 0 bases removed from V and 1 base from J, the gap between germline ends came to 9 bases. CDR3 nucleotide sequence: TGTGCCAGCAGCTTGGAGCCGGGTCGCACAGATACGCAGTATTTT. Amino acids: CASSLEPGRTDTQYF. Drawing the rest from reference TRBV5-5 and TRBJ2-3, the complete variable domain is DAGVTQSPTHLIKTRGQQVTLRCSPISGHKSVSWYQQVLGQGPQFIFQYYEKEERGRGNFPDRFSARQFPNYSSELNVNALLLGDSALYLCASSLEPGRTDTQYFGPGTRLTVL.

A note on this clonotype: Since a much larger clone is just one base distant, this may be a read error. The CDR3 here is CASKAGGQTDAQYF. The CDR3 DNA follows: TGCGCCAGCAAAGCGGGAGGGCAAACAGATGCGCAGTATTTT. The chain combines TRBV5-1 with TRBJ2-3, with 10 bases fitting TRBD2. The CDR3 has 14 amino acids. CDR1 and CDR2 (germline): SGHRS, YFSETQ.

As concerns this clonotype: This may come from a read error, since a much larger clone is one base off. V gene TRBV28 combines with J gene TRBJ1-5; no clear D. The ends were cut back, 5 bases at V and 2 bases at J, with 13 bases in the middle. There are 15 residues in the CDR3. The germline V gene has CDR1 MDHEN and CDR2 SYDVKM. For the CDR3, the DNA is TGTGCCAGCAGTCCCCTCACTTTAGGCAATCAGCCCCAGCATTTT. Translation gives CASSPLTLGNQPQHF.

This clonotype was observed at least ten times. V usage is TRBV5-1 and J usage is TRBJ2-7; TRBD2 is a possible D gene (6 bases). CDR3 length: 13 amino acids. Trimming took off 0 bases at V and 8 bases at J, with 12 bases between the two ends. Germline-derived CDR1 and CDR2 are SGHRS and YFSETQ. The CDR3 loop reads CASSLERGGKQYF. The CDR3 DNA reads as TGCGCCAGCAGCTTGGAAAGGGGCGGGAAGCAGTACTTC.

On this clonotype itself: Just one base apart from a much larger clone, this may be a read error. This chain joins TRBV13 and TRBJ1-1; TRBD1 might be the D (5 bases). The CDR3 sequence is 15 residues long. The germline CDR1 and CDR2 sequences are PRHDT and FYEKMQ (reference sequence). Written as DNA, the CDR3 is TGTGCCTCTGGGGGGTCAAGGGATCGGAACGCTGAAGCTTTCTTT. Its protein is CASGGSRDRNAEAFF.

The chain employs TRBV2 and TRBJ2-2, with 11 bases that match TRBD2. The CDR3 totals 17 residues. Unmatched junction bases numbered 8, after V lost 3 bases and J lost 5 bases. CDR1 and CDR2 (germline): SNHLY, FYNNEI. CDR3 sequence reads: CASSDLLAGGGTGELFF. The CDR3 coding sequence is TGTGCCAGCAGTGATTTGCTAGCGGGAGGAGGGACCGGGGAGCTGTTTTTT.

This clonotype was recorded at least ten times. The rearrangement joins TRBV18 to TRBJ2-5, with 7 bases that match TRBD1. After removal of 3 bases from V and 2 bases from J, the junction contained 6 bases not matched to a gene. This CDR3 comprises 15 residues. Germline values: CDR1 KGHSH, CDR2 LQKENI. CDR3 bases: TGTGCCAGCTCACCCAGAAAGGACAGGCAAGAGACCCAGTACTTC. Protein product: CASSPRKDRQETQYF.

This clonotype was counted at least ten times. V gene TRBV5-1 combines with J gene TRBJ2-3; TRBD2 might be the D (6 bases). CDR3 length equals 13 residues. Germline V CDR1 and CDR2: SGHRS, YFSETQ. The germline V and J ends were trimmed by 6 bases and 2 bases, with 10 bases remaining between them. This chain's CDR3 is CASTGGITDTQYF. The DNA for the CDR3 is TGCGCCAGCACGGGCGGGATCACAGATACGCAGTATTTT.

This clonotype was detected only a few times. This chain joins TRBV6-1 and TRBJ2-7; D is possibly TRBD1 (6 bases). The germline V gene has CDR1 MNHNS and CDR2 SASEGT. V lost 5 bases, J lost 3 bases, and 14 bases lay in between. This CDR3 is built from 14 residues. The DNA for the CDR3 is TGTGCCAGCAGTTCCGGACAGTCACTCTACGAGCAGTACTTC. Its protein product is CASSSGQSLYEQYF.

This CDR3 is CASSVRGSGNTIYF. CDR3 in DNA: TGTGCCAGCAGCGTACGGGGCTCTGGAAACACCATATATTTT. The chain is built from TRBV9 and TRBJ1-3; no definite D call. Trimming took off 1 base at V and 0 bases at J, with 5 bases between the two ends. CDR1 is SGDLS, CDR2 YYNGEE, per germline. The CDR3 has 14 amino acids.

The V call is TRBV6-5, the J call TRBJ2-5; 8 bases are a match to TRBD2. Germline CDR1 MNHEY, CDR2 SVGAGI. V shed 4 bases and J 2 bases; nucleotides not matched to a gene: 9. The CDR3 consists of 16 residues. The CDR3 is CASSSLPTSAQETQYF. The CDR3 nucleotides read TGTGCCAGCAGTTCCCTCCCGACTAGCGCGCAAGAGACCCAGTACTTC.

This clonotype has a single count. A much larger clone lies a single base off, so this may be a read error. This chain links TRBV27 with TRBJ1-5; D is unresolved. The CDR3 length is 14 residues. CDR1 and CDR2 from the germline V gene are MNHEY and SMNVEV (reference sequence). The CDR3 is CASSPGLGNQLQHF. The CDR3 nucleotides read TGTGCCAGCAGTCCTGGACTTGGCAATCAGCTCCAGCATTTT.